The clone carrying this T cell receptor beta chain has more than one count but fewer than ten. What it binds is unknown. Germline trimming cut 4 bases from V and 5 bases from J; bases unmatched to any gene: 11. CDR3 length: 14 amino acids. In germline, CDR1 is SQVTM, CDR2 ANQGSEA. This record belongs to a study of early T cells in non-severe SARS-CoV-2 infection. Overall study: The chains were unpaired, and the sequenced material was bulk RNA from unsorted whole blood. Whole-study findings and limits: Comparison of clonotypes with VDJdb favored anti-spike CD8 responses while missing private and CD4 specificities.

Tagging with unique molecular identifiers was applied to individual cDNA molecules. TCRdb reanalysed the 5' RACE reads using MiXCR and keeps one entry per CDR3 protein. The sample has about 80,000 distinct CDR3 sequences, approximately 12% seen once; the top ten hold 3.4%. The chain carries TRBV29-1 and TRBJ2-7; 7 nucleotides align to TRBD2. This sequence was found in an adult who was a healthcare worker with PCR-confirmed SARS-CoV-2 infection or an uninfected control (not recorded which). The sequenced sample consisted of whole blood. The CDR3 DNA reads TGCAGCGTTGGTAGTGGGGAGGGCCGGCACGAGCAGTACTTC. It encodes CSVGSGEGRHEQYF.